Detailed here is one TCR beta chain. Which antigen it targets is not known. Base qualities are not provided; no much larger clone lies one nucleotide away. Genomic DNA was isolated from the sorted cells so that the TCRbeta CDR3 region could be sequenced. The immunoSEQ Assay was used for sequencing of TCRbeta CDR3 regions. As stored in TCRdb, this immuneACCESS dataset retains in-frame rearrangements with V and J assigned. A fraction of the clones does not appear; measured against another copy, unresolved V genes explain less than half of the discrepancy, and the remainder lacks a known reason. In this sample the table shows 52,000 or so clones, approximately 94% of which occur a single time. The ten largest clones capture roughly an eighth of the sample. The data were obtained in a study of OX40 agonist ivuxolimab in advanced cancers. Study-level background: Ivuxolimab was an agonistic, fully human IgG2 monoclonal antibody directed against OX40 (CD134), a costimulatory receptor. Partial responses occurred in three dose-escalation patients, of whom one had hepatocellular carcinoma and two had cutaneous melanoma. Intravenous ivuxolimab was administered to patients every 2 weeks at six dose levels: 0.01, 0.1, 0.3, 1.5, 3 and 10 mg/kg. Patients were allowed to have had prior anti-PD-1, anti-PD-L1 or anti-CTLA-4 therapy, and approximately 40% of the dose-escalation patients had been treated with checkpoint inhibitors. Of the 50 to 55 patients in dose escalation, about 20 had hepatocellular carcinoma, about 15 had melanoma, 9 had renal cell carcinoma and 9 had head and neck cancer. In the dose-escalation cohort, 65% to 90% of patients were male, and the mean age was approximately 60 years, with a range of roughly 23 to 85. The paper covers the monotherapy dose-escalation part of the phase I ivuxolimab trial, which included N ≈ 50 patients. Peripheral TCRbeta sequencing aimed to test whether ivuxolimab altered TCR sequence diversity and caused clonal T-cell expansion.

V is clipped by 6 bases and J by 0 bases, and the sequence between their germline boundaries is 11 bases long. From the cysteine through the phenylalanine, the CDR3 covers 14 amino acids. Only the CDR3 portion is preserved as DNA: 42 bases, with reading frame beginning at the first base. CDR1 SGHTA and CDR2 FQGNSA were looked up in the germline V gene. The trial excluded patients who had a history of autoimmune disease or were on systemic immunosuppression. Peripheral blood for TCR sequencing was collected from all dose cohorts at baseline, on cycle 4 day 1, and on cycle 7 day 1. Samples were obtained from an open-label, multicenter, first-in-human phase I dose-escalation trial of ivuxolimab. Adults with locally advanced or metastatic melanoma, renal cell carcinoma, hepatocellular carcinoma or head and neck squamous cell carcinoma were enrolled in the trial. Before TCR sequencing, CD4+ and CD8+ T cells were separately sorted from peripheral blood.

Beyond this particular receptor, the publication reports: After ivuxolimab, CD8+ T cells had more expanded clones than CD4+ T cells on average. At doses from 0.1 to 3.0 mg/kg, clonal expansion was seen in both CD4+ and CD8+ blood T cells between baseline and week 6. Low levels of normalized T-cell clonal expansion were also seen in some patients who did not respond. The antigen specificity of the peripheral T cells that underwent clonal expansion was not determined. In partial responders in the 0.1-3.0 mg/kg groups, normalized peripheral clonal expansion was found to be among the lowest, especially among CD8+ T cells.

The sequenced sample was CD4+ or CD8+ T cells sorted from blood, obtained in a trial of the OX40 agonist ivuxolimab. The sequence came from an adult with an advanced solid tumor such as melanoma, head and neck, liver or kidney cancer. The rearranged chain carries TRBV7-2 and TRBJ1-1; TRBD1 is a weak D gene call, 5 bases matching. Read as DNA, the sequence is TGTGCCAGCAGAACGGGGCGTTTGAACACTGAAGCTTTCTTT. This yields the protein CASRTGRLNTEAFF.